This TCR beta chain derives from a study of T cell repertoires in cytomegalovirus infection. Study-level information: Carrying CMV and the relevant HLA type showed in public TCR beta signatures.

Germline V CDR1 and CDR2: SNHLY, FYNNEI. Trimming removed 3 bases from V and 2 bases from J; junction bases left unmatched: 3. CDR3 size: 15 residues. Study-wide points: Clonotypes of TCR beta that were HLA-C-restricted and CMV-specific dominated the ex vivo response. People with CMV and the relevant HLA were identified by cumulative public TCR beta family frequency.

Using its own MiXCR run on the reads, TCRdb lists one record per CDR3 protein. There are approximately 490,000 distinct CDR3 sequences in the sample; around 11% occur only once, and 9.5% to 13% lies in the top ten. Comment on this clonotype: The antigen remains unidentified.

The TCR sequence derives from a human donor in good health (CMV status not recorded). Some clones in this sample may be carry-over from other donors' samples. Source material: PBMCs. The chain is built from TRBV2 and TRBJ2-3; 9 bases are a match to TRBD2. CDR3: CASSERLADTDTQYF. For the CDR3, the DNA is TGTGCCAGCAGTGAGCGACTAGCGGACACAGATACGCAGTATTTT.